Listed below are T cell receptor beta chains from one sample, sequenced in a study of blood T cell repertoires in COVID-19. Sequencing used immunoSEQ multiplex PCR; TCRdb keeps in-frame clones, though not all of them. Altogether about 130,000 clones are present, around 85% being singletons, with the ten largest covering about 17%. Input material: peripheral blood. These TCRs come from a woman in her forties or fifties with acute or convalescent COVID-19. Both conserved end residues are part of each CDR3. D genes are given only for firm matches. The size field is filled for only some rows; it gives once, few, many or a size class.

CASSVGTSGGVDEQFF | TGTGCCAGCAGCGTAGGGACTAGCGGGGGGGTCGATGAGCAGTTCTTC | TRBJ2-1 | NA | TRBV9 | TRBD2
CASSVLSRLAGGTDTQYF | TGTGCCAGCAGCGTCCTTTCCCGGCTAGCGGGGGGCACAGATACGCAGTATTTT | TRBJ2-3 | NA | TRBV9 | TRBD2
CASSDPGQGRARYGYTF | TGCGCCAGCAGTGACCCGGGACAGGGTAGGGCTCGCTATGGCTACACCTTC | TRBJ1-2 | NA | TRBV10-2 | TRBD1
CASSEWTEGSNQPQHF | TGTGCCAGCAGTGAATGGACAGAGGGGAGCAATCAGCCCCAGCATTTT | TRBJ1-5 | NA | TRBV6-1 | NA
CASSIRTGGFDEQFF | TGTGCCAGTAGTATAAGGACAGGGGGCTTCGATGAGCAGTTCTTC | TRBJ2-1 | NA | TRBV19 | TRBD1
CASSPTSDYNEQFF | TGTGCCAGCAGCCCGACTAGTGACTACAATGAGCAGTTCTTC | TRBJ2-1 | NA | TRBV7-8 | NA
CASSLAPGSTDTQYF | TGCGCCAGCAGCTTGGCCCCCGGGAGCACAGATACGCAGTATTTT | TRBJ2-3 | NA | TRBV5-1 | NA
CSAGQGPNTEAFF | TGCAGCGCGGGACAGGGCCCGAACACTGAAGCTTTCTTT | TRBJ1-1 | NA | TRBV29-1 | TRBD1
CASREDSGYTF | TGTGCCAGCAGGGAAGACAGTGGCTACACCTTC | TRBJ1-2 | NA | TRBV25-1 | NA
CASSLGGIGYTF | TGTGCCAGCAGCTTAGGGGGCATTGGCTACACCTTC | TRBJ1-2 | once | TRBV7-8 | NA
CSVSMGPSYEQYF | TGCAGCGTTTCCATGGGCCCGTCCTACGAGCAGTACTTC | TRBJ2-7 | NA | TRBV29-1 | NA
CASSPRDRGFGELFF | TGTGCCAGCTCACCAAGGGACAGGGGATTCGGGGAGCTGTTTTTT | TRBJ2-2 | NA | TRBV18 | TRBD1
CASSLAPGANTGELFF | TGCGCCAGCAGCTTGGCCCCGGGGGCGAACACCGGGGAGCTGTTTTTT | TRBJ2-2 | NA | TRBV5-1 | NA
CASRDSGTNTGELFF | TGTGCCAGTAGGGATTCCGGGACGAACACCGGGGAGCTGTTTTTT | TRBJ2-2 | NA | TRBV19 | NA
CASSQGLPYNEQFF | TGTGCCAGCAGCCAGGGACTTCCCTACAATGAGCAGTTCTTC | TRBJ2-1 | NA | TRBV14 | NA
CASIPTSSSEQYF | TGTGCCAGCATTCCGACTAGCTCGTCCGAGCAGTACTTC | TRBJ2-7 | NA | TRBV2 | TRBD2
CAWSQGLAGMYEQYF | TGTGCCTGGAGTCAGGGACTAGCGGGGATGTACGAGCAGTACTTC | TRBJ2-7 | NA | TRBV30 | TRBD2
CASSQGFFTVTGELFF | TGTGCCAGCAGCCAAGGATTTTTTACGGTGACCGGGGAGCTGTTTTTT | TRBJ2-2 | NA | TRBV14 | NA
CASSPPGVRGDTGELFF | TGTGCCAGCTCACCACCGGGTGTAAGGGGCGACACCGGGGAGCTGTTTTTT | TRBJ2-2 | NA | TRBV18 | NA
CASSTIRGNYGYTF | TGTGCCAGCAGCACTATCCGGGGGAACTATGGCTACACCTTC | TRBJ1-2 | NA | TRBV7-8 | NA
CASSLVGQGIAHGYTF | TGCGCCAGCAGCTTGGTTGGACAGGGGATAGCGCATGGCTACACCTTC | TRBJ1-2 | NA | TRBV5-1 | TRBD1
CASSQDYAGLNSGNTIYF | TGTGCCAGCAGCCAAGATTATGCGGGACTCAACTCTGGAAACACCATATATTTT | TRBJ1-3 | NA | TRBV14 | NA
CASSPGLTSSYNEQFF | TGTGCCAGCAGCCCGGGACTAACAAGCTCCTACAATGAGCAGTTCTTC | TRBJ2-1 | NA | TRBV2 | TRBD2
CASSNPGQGINEQFF | TGTGCCAGCTCAAATCCGGGACAGGGTATAAATGAGCAGTTCTTC | TRBJ2-1 | NA | TRBV18 | TRBD1
CARVTGGEGYTF | TGCGCCAGGGTGACAGGGGGGGAAGGCTACACCTTC | TRBJ1-2 | once | TRBV10-1 | TRBD1
CASSRTVETQYF | TGTGCCAGCAGCCGGACAGTAGAGACCCAGTACTTC | TRBJ2-5 | NA | TRBV7-9 | NA
CASSLAQETQYF | TGCGCCAGCAGCCTAGCGCAAGAGACCCAGTACTTC | TRBJ2-5 | NA | TRBV5-1 | NA
CASSQTGRGGYTF | TGTGCCAGCAGCCAAACAGGGAGAGGAGGCTACACCTTC | TRBJ1-2 | NA | TRBV5-6 | NA
CASSQDHEGTNYGYTF | TGTGCCAGCAGCCAAGATCACGAGGGTACTAACTATGGCTACACCTTC | TRBJ1-2 | NA | TRBV4-2 | NA
CASSLAVGGGTEAFF | TGTGCCAGCAGCTTGGCGGTGGGGGGGGGAACTGAAGCTTTCTTT | TRBJ1-1 | NA | TRBV5-4 | NA
CASSSYGGSHYGYTF | TGTGCCAGTAGTAGTTACGGGGGTTCGCACTATGGCTACACCTTC | TRBJ1-2 | NA | TRBV19 | NA
CAISGQGAYGTDTQYF | TGTGCCATCAGTGGACAGGGGGCTTATGGGACAGATACGCAGTATTTT | TRBJ2-3 | once | TRBV10-3 | TRBD1
CASSLDDGGAPDEQYF | TGTGCCAGCAGCCTCGATGACGGGGGGGCCCCGGACGAGCAGTACTTC | TRBJ2-7 | NA | TRBV3-1/TRBV3-2 | TRBD2
CASSSGNNSPLHF | TGTGCCAGCAGTTCAGGGAACAATTCACCCCTCCACTTT | TRBJ1-6 | NA | TRBV28 | NA
CATPRTSGGELFF | TGTGCCACCCCCCGGACTAGCGGCGGGGAGCTGTTTTTT | TRBJ2-2 | NA | TRBV19 | TRBD2
CASSLSFSLGAKTEAFF | TGTGCCAGCAGTTTATCGTTTTCATTGGGGGCGAAGACTGAAGCTTTCTTT | TRBJ1-1 | once | TRBV27 | NA
CASRVLRDRGRENTGELFF | TGTGCCAGCAGGGTACTCCGGGACAGGGGGCGCGAGAACACCGGGGAGCTGTTTTTT | TRBJ2-2 | NA | TRBV2 | TRBD1
CACGQTNEQFF | TGTGCCTGTGGACAGACCAATGAGCAGTTCTTC | TRBJ2-1 | NA | TRBV30 | NA
CASSVGFSGGARDTQYF | TGTGCCAGCAGCGTAGGGTTTAGCGGGGGGGCTAGGGATACGCAGTATTTT | TRBJ2-3 | NA | TRBV9 | TRBD2
CASSRLTGTVDSPLHF | TGTGCCAGCAGCCGCCTAACCGGGACAGTGGACTCACCCCTCCACTTT | TRBJ1-6 | NA | TRBV3-1/TRBV3-2 | TRBD1